This TCR beta chain stems from a study of response to subunit inactivated influenza vaccine. Findings of the study overall: The authors suggested that every seasonal influenza vaccination recruits few new T cells.

This clonotype has a handful of counts. Its target is unknown. V lost 4 bases, J lost 4 bases, and 8 bases stayed unmatched. CDR1 and CDR2 from the germline V gene are SGDLS and YYNGEE. The CDR3 runs to 16 residues. TCRdb fed the RT-PCR reads into MiXCR, producing one record per CDR3 protein. Among about 240,000 distinct CDR3 sequences, 9% to 15% were seen once, and the ten largest hold over 6.5%. The chain is built from TRBV9 and TRBJ1-3; 10 positions match TRBD1. The receptor comes from a man aged 50-60 years who received an inactivated influenza vaccine. The sample in question was non-naive T cells sorted from PBMCs, obtained 14 to 15 days before vaccination. CDR3 amino acids: CASSRLDRGLGNTIYF. CDR3 coding DNA: TGTGCCAGCAGCCGCCTCGACAGGGGGCTGGGAAACACCATATATTTT.